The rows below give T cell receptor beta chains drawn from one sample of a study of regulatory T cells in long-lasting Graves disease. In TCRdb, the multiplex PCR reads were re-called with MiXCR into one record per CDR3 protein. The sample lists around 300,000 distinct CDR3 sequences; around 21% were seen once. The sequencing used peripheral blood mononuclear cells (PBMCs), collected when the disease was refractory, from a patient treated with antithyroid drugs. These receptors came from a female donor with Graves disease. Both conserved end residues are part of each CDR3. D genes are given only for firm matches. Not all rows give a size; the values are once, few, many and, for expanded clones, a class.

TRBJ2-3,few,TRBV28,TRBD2,CASSQPAPTSGRADTQYF,TGTGCCAGCAGCCAGCCAGCCCCAACTAGCGGGAGGGCAGATACGCAGTATTTT
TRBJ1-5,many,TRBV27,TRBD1,CASSPGQENQPQHF,TGTGCCAGCAGCCCGGGACAGGAGAATCAGCCCCAGCATTTT
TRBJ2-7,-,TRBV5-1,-,CANSLGDRGEQYF,TGCGCCAACAGCTTGGGCGACAGAGGCGAGCAGTACTTC
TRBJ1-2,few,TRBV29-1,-,CSVEDGVKTLYGYTF,TGCAGCGTTGAAGATGGCGTTAAGACCCTCTATGGCTACACCTTC
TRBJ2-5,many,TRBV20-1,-,CSASQGGETQYF,TGCAGTGCTTCACAGGGAGGAGAGACCCAGTACTTC
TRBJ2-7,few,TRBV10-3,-,CAISPGGDRGHYEQYF,TGTGCCATCAGCCCAGGGGGGGATCGAGGGCACTACGAGCAGTACTTC
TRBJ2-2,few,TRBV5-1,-,CASSLGAASPTGELFF,TGCGCCAGCAGCTTGGGGGCGGCTTCGCCCACCGGGGAGCTGTTTTTT
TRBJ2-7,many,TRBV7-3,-,CASSAGREQYF,TGTGCCAGCAGCGCGGGACGGGAGCAGTACTTC
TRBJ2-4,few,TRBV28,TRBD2,CASSFSAGGPAKNIQYF,TGTGCCAGCAGTTTCTCAGCGGGAGGGCCGGCCAAAAACATTCAGTACTTC
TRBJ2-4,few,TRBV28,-,CASSQLGSGKNIQYF,TGTGCCAGCAGTCAGCTGGGTAGCGGTAAAAACATTCAGTACTTC
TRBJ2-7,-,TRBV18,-,CASSPTAGPGEQYF,TGTGCCAGCTCACCAACGGCAGGGCCGGGCGAGCAGTACTTC
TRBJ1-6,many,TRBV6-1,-,CASRRSSYNSPLHF,TGTGCCAGCCGGAGGAGCTCCTATAATTCACCCCTCCACTTT
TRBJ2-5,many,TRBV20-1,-,CSARGPAPGQETQYF,TGCAGTGCTAGAGGTCCAGCACCAGGGCAAGAGACCCAGTACTTC
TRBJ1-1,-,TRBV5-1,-,CASSLEGMFTEAFF,TGCGCCAGCAGCTTGGAAGGTATGTTCACTGAAGCTTTCTTT
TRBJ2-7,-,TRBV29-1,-,CSVEGAPSYEQYF,TGCAGCGTTGAAGGAGCCCCTTCCTACGAGCAGTACTTC
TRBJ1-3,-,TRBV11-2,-,CASSAPATRVTGNTIYF,TGTGCCAGCAGCGCTCCAGCCACCAGGGTTACTGGAAACACCATATATTTT
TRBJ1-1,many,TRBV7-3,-,CASSLWNRVNTEAFF,TGTGCCAGCAGCTTATGGAACAGGGTGAACACTGAAGCTTTCTTT
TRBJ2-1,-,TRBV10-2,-,CASSESMGNSPNNEQFF,TGCGCCAGCAGTGAGTCGATGGGCAACAGCCCGAACAATGAGCAGTTCTTC
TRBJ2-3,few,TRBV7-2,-,CASSLVWQGADTQYF,TGTGCCAGCAGCTTAGTTTGGCAGGGCGCAGATACGCAGTATTTT
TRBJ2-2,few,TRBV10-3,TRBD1,CAISPRDSTGELFF,TGTGCCATCAGTCCCCGGGACAGCACCGGGGAGCTGTTTTTT
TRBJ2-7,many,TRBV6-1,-,CASSDRGAKDEQYF,TGTGCCAGCAGTGACAGGGGGGCGAAGGACGAGCAGTACTTC
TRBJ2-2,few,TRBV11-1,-,CASSPDTYTGELFF,TGTGCCAGCAGCCCCGACACGTACACCGGGGAGCTGTTTTTT
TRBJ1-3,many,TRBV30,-,CAWSVIANTIYF,TGTGCCTGGAGTGTAATCGCAAACACCATATATTTT
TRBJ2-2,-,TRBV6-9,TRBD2,CASSYASGTTGELFF,TGTGCCAGCAGTTACGCTAGCGGGACCACCGGGGAGCTGTTTTTT
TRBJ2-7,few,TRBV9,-,CASSVDLSSYEQYF,TGTGCCAGCAGCGTAGACCTAAGCTCCTACGAGCAGTACTTC
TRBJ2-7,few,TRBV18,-,CASSPAPGGTAYEQYF,TGTGCCAGCTCACCGGCCCCTGGCGGTACAGCCTACGAGCAGTACTTC
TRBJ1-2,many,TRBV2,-,CASTSGEIYGYTF,TGTGCCAGCACTTCGGGGGAAATTTATGGCTACACCTTC
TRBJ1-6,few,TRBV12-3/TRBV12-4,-,CASSLGRVLNYSPLHF,TGTGCCAGCAGTCTCGGTCGTGTCCTCAATTATTCACCCCTCCACTTT
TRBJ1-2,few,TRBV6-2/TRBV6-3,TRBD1,CASSYGGDRNYGYTF,TGTGCCAGCAGTTACGGAGGGGACAGAAACTATGGCTACACCTTC
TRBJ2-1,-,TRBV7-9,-,CASSLTPYNEQFF,TGTGCCAGCAGCTTAACACCTTACAATGAGCAGTTCTTC
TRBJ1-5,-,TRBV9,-,CASSVGGWPQPQHF,TGTGCCAGCAGCGTAGGGGGGTGGCCTCAGCCCCAGCATTTT
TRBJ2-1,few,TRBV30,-,CAWSPVNEQFF,TGTGCCTGGTCTCCCGTCAATGAGCAGTTCTTC
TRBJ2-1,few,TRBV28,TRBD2,CASSLWLTSGLGYNEQFF,TGTGCCAGCAGTTTATGGCTGACTAGCGGGTTGGGGTACAATGAGCAGTTCTTC
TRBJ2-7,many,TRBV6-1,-,CASRDMDYYEQYF,TGTGCCAGCAGGGACATGGATTACTACGAGCAGTACTTC
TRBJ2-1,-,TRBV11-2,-,CASSLGLGFYNEQFF,TGTGCCAGCAGCCTGGGACTGGGCTTTTACAATGAGCAGTTCTTC
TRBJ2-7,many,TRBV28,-,CASRHEGRDSYEQYF,TGTGCCAGCAGGCACGAGGGGCGCGATTCCTACGAGCAGTACTTC
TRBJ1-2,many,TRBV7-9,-,CASSLESAGHGGYTF,TGTGCCAGCAGCTTAGAGTCGGCGGGGCACGGGGGCTACACCTTC
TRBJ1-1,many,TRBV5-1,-,CASSLEAAGNTEAFF,TGCGCCAGCAGCTTGGAGGCGGCTGGGAACACTGAAGCTTTCTTT
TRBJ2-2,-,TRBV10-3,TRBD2,CAISSGSLAGELFF,TGTGCCATCTCTAGCGGGAGTCTCGCCGGGGAGCTGTTTTTT
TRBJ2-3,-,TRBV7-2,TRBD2,CASRLGPASGGDTQYF,TGTGCCAGCAGATTAGGGCCGGCTAGCGGCGGGGATACGCAGTATTTT
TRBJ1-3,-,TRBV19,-,CASKRNTGNTTYF,TGTGCCAGTAAGAGGAACACTGGAAACACCACATATTTT
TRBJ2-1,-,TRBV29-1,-,CSVGGSGEQFF,TGCAGCGTTGGGGGTAGTGGTGAGCAGTTCTTC
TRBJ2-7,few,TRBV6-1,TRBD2,CASRLAGERYEQYF,TGTGCCAGCAGGTTAGCGGGAGAGCGCTACGAGCAGTACTTC
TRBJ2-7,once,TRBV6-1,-,CASTDTTDPNEQYF,TGTGCCAGCACCGACACGACAGACCCTAACGAGCAGTACTTC